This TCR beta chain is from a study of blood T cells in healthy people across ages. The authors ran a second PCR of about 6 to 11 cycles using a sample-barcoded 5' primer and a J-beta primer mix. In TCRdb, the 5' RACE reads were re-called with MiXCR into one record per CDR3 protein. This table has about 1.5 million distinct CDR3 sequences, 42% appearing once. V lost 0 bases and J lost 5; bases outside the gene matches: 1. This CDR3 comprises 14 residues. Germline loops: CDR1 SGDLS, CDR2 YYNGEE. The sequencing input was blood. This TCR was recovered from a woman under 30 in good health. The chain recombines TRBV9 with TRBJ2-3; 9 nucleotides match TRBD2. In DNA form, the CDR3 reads TGTGCCAGCAGCGTAGCGACTAGCGGAGATACGCAGTATTTT. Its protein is CASSVATSGDTQYF.